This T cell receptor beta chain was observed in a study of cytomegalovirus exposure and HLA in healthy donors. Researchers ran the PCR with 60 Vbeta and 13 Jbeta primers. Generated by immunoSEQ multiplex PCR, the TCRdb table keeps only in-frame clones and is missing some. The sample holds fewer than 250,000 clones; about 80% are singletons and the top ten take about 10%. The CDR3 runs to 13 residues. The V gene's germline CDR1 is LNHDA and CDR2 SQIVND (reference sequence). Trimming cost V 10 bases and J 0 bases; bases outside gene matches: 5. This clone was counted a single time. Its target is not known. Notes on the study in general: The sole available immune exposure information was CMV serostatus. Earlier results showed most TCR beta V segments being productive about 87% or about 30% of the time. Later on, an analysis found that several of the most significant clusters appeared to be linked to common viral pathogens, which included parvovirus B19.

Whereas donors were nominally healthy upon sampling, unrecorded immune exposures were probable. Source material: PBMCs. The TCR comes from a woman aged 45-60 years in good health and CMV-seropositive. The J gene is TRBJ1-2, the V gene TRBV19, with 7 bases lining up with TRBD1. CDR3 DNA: TGTGCCACCAGGACAGGAGCTAACTATGGCTACACCTTC. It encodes CATRTGANYGYTF.